These T cell receptor beta chains were read from a single sample in a study of CD8 T cells in ankylosing spondylitis. TCRdb reanalysed the 5' RACE reads using MiXCR and keeps one entry per CDR3 protein. Here the sample spans about 110,000 distinct CDR3 sequences, 24% being singletons. The sample was synovial fluid, either unsorted or a sorted T cell fraction (not recorded which). These receptors all stem from a male donor with ankylosing spondylitis. The CDR3 runs from the conserved cysteine through the conserved F or W. The D gene is left open where the match is weak. The size of a clone is reported for some rows only, either as once, few or many, or as a class for expanded clones.

j_gene,abundance,d_gene,v_gene,CDR3nt,CDR3aa
TRBJ2-3,few,TRBD2,TRBV10-2,TGCGCCAGCAGTGGCAGGGAGGGCCGGGGCGGTGATACGCAGTATTTT,CASSGREGRGGDTQYF
TRBJ2-7,NA,TRBD2,TRBV7-8,TGTGCCAGCCGCAAGCGGGAGGACTCTTCCTACGAGCAGTACTTC,CASRKREDSSYEQYF
TRBJ2-1,many,TRBD2,TRBV20-1,TGCAGTGCCCGAGGCACTAGCGGTTACAATGAGCAGTTCTTC,CSARGTSGYNEQFF
TRBJ2-1,NA,TRBD1,TRBV18,TGTGCCAGCTCACCAGGGGACAGTGGGGACAATGAGCAGTTCTTC,CASSPGDSGDNEQFF
TRBJ1-1,few,NA,TRBV5-6,TGTGCCAGCAGCTTGACAGGGACGTTGACTGAAGCTTTCTTT,CASSLTGTLTEAFF
TRBJ2-1,few,TRBD1,TRBV6-1,TGTGCCAGCAGTGACCACAGGGGGCGTCCGAATGAGCAGTTCTTC,CASSDHRGRPNEQFF
TRBJ1-3,NA,NA,TRBV5-1,TGCGCCAGCAGCTTGGTTTCGGGGGCCGGAAACACCATATATTTT,CASSLVSGAGNTIYF
TRBJ1-4,NA,NA,TRBV28,TGTGCCAGCAGTTTGGGGATCGGGCCCTACGAAAAACTGTTTTTT,CASSLGIGPYEKLFF
TRBJ2-2,NA,NA,TRBV4-2,TGTGCCAGCAGCCAAGGGCCCATGGGCAGGGGGAGGACCGGGGAGCTGTTTTTT,CASSQGPMGRGRTGELFF
TRBJ2-7,NA,TRBD1,TRBV14,TGTGCCAGCAGCCTGGGACAGGGGTTCGACGAGCAGTACTTC,CASSLGQGFDEQYF
TRBJ1-1,few,NA,TRBV6-1,TGTGCCAGTAACCCAACGGGGAACACTGAAGCTTTCTTT,CASNPTGNTEAFF
TRBJ2-1,few,TRBD2,TRBV27,TGTGCCAGCAGTCCAGGACTAGCGGGATTCAGGGGCTCCTACAATGAGCAGTTCTTC,CASSPGLAGFRGSYNEQFF
TRBJ1-2,NA,NA,TRBV12-3/TRBV12-4,TGTGCCAGCAGTTCCCCGGAAGGAGTCTATGGCTACACCTTC,CASSSPEGVYGYTF
TRBJ2-7,few,NA,TRBV29-1,TGCAGCGTTGATGCACTGGGAGGATACGAGCAGTACTTC,CSVDALGGYEQYF